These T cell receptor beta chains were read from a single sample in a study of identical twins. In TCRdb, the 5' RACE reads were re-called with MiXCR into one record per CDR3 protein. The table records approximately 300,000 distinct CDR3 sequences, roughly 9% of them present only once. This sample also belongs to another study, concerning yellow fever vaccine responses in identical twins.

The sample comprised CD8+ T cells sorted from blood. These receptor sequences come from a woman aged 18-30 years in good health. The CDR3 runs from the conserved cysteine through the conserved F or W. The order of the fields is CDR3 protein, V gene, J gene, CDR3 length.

CDR3: CSVEVRVGAFF; V: TRBV29-1; J: TRBJ1-1; length: 11
CDR3: CASSQESWTSGIEASTDTQYF; V: TRBV4-1; J: TRBJ2-3; length: 21
CDR3: CASSAGTDYNEQFF; V: TRBV5-5; J: TRBJ2-1; length: 14
CDR3: CASSEGWGLGEQYF; V: TRBV25-1; J: TRBJ2-7; length: 14
CDR3: CASSDGFTDTQYF; V: TRBV10-2; J: TRBJ2-3; length: 13
CDR3: CASRSRDREEQYF; V: TRBV12-3/TRBV12-4; J: TRBJ2-7; length: 13
CDR3: CSASPHGPLYNEQFF; V: TRBV20-1; J: TRBJ2-1; length: 15
CDR3: CASSQDLTGFYEQYF; V: TRBV4-3; J: TRBJ2-7; length: 15
CDR3: CASSLQETYGYTF; V: TRBV28; J: TRBJ1-2; length: 13
CDR3: CASGPESENTGELFF; V: TRBV12-5; J: TRBJ2-2; length: 15
CDR3: CASSPGQGISYEQYF; V: TRBV7-2; J: TRBJ2-7; length: 15